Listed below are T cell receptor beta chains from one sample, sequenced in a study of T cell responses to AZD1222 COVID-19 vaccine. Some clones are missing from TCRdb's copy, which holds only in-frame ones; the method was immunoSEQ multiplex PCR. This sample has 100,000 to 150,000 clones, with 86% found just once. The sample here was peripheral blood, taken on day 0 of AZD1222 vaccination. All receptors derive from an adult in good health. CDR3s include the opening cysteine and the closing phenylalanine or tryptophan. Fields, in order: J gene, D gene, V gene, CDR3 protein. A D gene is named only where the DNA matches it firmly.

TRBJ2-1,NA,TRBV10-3,CAIGSDRSSYNEQFF
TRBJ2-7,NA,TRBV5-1,CASSLVGTDPYEQYF
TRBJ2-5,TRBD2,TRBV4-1,CASSQATSGAETQYF
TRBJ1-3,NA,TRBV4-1,CASRGAGAGNTIYF
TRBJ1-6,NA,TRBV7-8,CASSLDSSYNSPLHF
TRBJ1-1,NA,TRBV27,CASSLRQFTEAFF
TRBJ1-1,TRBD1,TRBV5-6,CASSVGQPEAFF
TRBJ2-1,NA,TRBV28,CASSPGGDRLAQFF
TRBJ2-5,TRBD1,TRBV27,CASSSGGAGETQYF
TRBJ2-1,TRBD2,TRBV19,CASSRPSGSQNEQFF
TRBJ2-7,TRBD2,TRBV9,CASSPRGAGGFNEQYF
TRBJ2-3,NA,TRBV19,CASSNRGRVDTQYF
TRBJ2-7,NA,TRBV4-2,CASSQRVAETYEQYF
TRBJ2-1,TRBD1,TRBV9,CASSTLPGQGVNNEQFF
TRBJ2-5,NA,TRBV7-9,CASRTGSQETQYF
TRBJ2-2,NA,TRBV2,CASIPGVGGELFF
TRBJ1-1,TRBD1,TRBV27,CASSWDRGGNTEAFF
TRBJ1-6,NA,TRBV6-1,CASSEYPDGSSYNSPLHF
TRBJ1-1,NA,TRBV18,CASSPTETNTEAFF